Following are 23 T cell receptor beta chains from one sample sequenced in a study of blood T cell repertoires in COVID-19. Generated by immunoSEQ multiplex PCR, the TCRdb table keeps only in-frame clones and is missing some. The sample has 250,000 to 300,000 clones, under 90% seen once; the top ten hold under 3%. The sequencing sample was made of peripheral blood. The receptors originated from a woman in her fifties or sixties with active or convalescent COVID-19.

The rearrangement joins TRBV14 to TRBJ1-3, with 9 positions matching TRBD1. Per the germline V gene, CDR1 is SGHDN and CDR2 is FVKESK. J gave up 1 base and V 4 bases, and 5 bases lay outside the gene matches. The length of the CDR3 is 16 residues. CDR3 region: CASSPLGTGSGNTIYF. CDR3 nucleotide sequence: TGTGCCAGCAGCCCCCTCGGGACAGGGTCTGGAAACACCATATATTTT.

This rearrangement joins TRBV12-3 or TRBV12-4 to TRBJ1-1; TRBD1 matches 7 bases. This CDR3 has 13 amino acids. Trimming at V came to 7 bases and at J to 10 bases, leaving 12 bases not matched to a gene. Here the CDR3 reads CASIPGPGGLAFF. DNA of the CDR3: TGTGCCAGCATCCCGGGACCAGGGGGTTTAGCTTTCTTT.

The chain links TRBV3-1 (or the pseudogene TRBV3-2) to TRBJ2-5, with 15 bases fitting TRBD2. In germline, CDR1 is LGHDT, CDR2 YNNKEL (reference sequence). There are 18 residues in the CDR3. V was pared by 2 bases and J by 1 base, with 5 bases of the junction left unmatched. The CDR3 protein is CASSQQGTSGGPQETQYF. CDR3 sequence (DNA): TGTGCCAGCAGCCAACAAGGGACTAGCGGGGGGCCCCAAGAGACCCAGTACTTC.

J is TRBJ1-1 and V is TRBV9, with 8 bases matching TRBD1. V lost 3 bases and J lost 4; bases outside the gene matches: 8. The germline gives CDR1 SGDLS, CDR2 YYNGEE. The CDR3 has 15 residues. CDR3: CASSAKQGVGTEAFF. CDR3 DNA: TGTGCCAGCAGCGCTAAACAGGGGGTCGGCACTGAAGCTTTCTTT.

The CDR3 DNA sequence: TGTGCCAGCAGCTCTTCACGGGACAGATCCCCAGCTAGCACAGATACGCAGTATTTT. It codes for CASSSSRDRSPASTDTQYF. V is TRBV11-2 and J is TRBJ2-3, with 7 bases aligning to TRBD1. V lost 4 bases, J lost 0 bases, and 16 bases stayed unmatched. The germline CDR1 and CDR2 sequences are SGHAT and FQNNGV. The CDR3 spans 19 residues.

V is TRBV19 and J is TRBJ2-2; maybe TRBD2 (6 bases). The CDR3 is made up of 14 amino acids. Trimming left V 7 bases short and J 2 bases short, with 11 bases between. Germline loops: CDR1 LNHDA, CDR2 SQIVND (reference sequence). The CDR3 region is CASKGTANTGELFF. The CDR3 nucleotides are TGTGCCAGTAAAGGGACTGCAAACACCGGGGAGCTGTTTTTT. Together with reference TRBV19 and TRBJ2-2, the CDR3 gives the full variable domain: DGGITQSPKYLFRKEGQNVTLSCEQNLNHDAMYWYRQDPGQGLRLIYYSQIVNDFQKGDIAEGYSVSREKKESFPLTVTSAQKNPTAFYLCASKGTANTGELFFGEGSRLTVL.

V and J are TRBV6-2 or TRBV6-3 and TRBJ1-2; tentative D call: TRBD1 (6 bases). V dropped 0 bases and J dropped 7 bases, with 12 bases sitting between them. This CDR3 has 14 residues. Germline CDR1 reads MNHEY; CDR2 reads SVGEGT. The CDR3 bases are TGTGCCAGCAGTTACTCGCAGGGGCCGGCTGGCTACACCTTC. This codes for CASSYSQGPAGYTF.

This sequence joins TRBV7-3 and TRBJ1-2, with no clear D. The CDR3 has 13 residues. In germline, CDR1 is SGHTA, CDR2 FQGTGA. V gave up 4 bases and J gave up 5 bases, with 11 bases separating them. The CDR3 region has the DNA TGTGCCAGCAGCTACCCGGACTTTTATGGCTACACCTTC. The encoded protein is CASSYPDFYGYTF.

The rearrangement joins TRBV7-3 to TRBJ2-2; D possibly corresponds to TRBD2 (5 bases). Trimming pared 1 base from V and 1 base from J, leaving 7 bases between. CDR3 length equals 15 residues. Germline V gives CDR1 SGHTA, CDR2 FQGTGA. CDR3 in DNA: TGTGCCAGCAGCTTAAACGGGGAGAACACCGGGGAGCTGTTTTTT. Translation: CASSLNGENTGELFF. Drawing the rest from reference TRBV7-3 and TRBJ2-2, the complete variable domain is GAGVSQTPSNKVTEKGKYVELRCDPISGHTALYWYRQSLGQGPEFLIYFQGTGAADDSGLPNDRFFAVRPEGSVSTLKIQRTERGDSAVYLCASSLNGENTGELFFGEGSRLTVL.

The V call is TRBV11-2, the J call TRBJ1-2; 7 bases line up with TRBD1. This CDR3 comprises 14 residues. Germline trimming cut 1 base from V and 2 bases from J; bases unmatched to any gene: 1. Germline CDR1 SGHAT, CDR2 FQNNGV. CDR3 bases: TGTGCCAGCAGCTTAGGGACAGGAAACTATGGCTACACCTTC. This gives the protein CASSLGTGNYGYTF. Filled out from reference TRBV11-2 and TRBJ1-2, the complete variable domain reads EAGVAQSPRYKIIEKRQSVAFWCNPISGHATLYWYQQILGQGPKLLIQFQNNGVVDDSQLPKDRFSAERLKGVDSTLKIQPAKLEDSAVYLCASSLGTGNYGYTFGSGTRLTVV.

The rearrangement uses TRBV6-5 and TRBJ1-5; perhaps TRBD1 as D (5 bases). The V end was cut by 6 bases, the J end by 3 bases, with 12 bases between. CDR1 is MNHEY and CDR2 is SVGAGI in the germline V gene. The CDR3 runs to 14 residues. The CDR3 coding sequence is TGTGCCAGCAGCACGGGGGGATTCAATCAGCCCCAGCATTTT. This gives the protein CASSTGGFNQPQHF.

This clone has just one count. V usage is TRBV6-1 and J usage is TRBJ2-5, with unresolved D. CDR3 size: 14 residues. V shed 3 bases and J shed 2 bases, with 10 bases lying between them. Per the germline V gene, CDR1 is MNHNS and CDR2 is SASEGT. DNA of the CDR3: TGTGCCAGCAGTGAGATTGGGCCGCAAGAGACCCAGTACTTC. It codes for CASSEIGPQETQYF.

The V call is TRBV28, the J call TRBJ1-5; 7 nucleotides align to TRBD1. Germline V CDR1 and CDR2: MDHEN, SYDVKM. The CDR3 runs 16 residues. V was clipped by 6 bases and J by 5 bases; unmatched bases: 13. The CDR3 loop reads CASSPGTDQVHQPQHF. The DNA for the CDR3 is TGTGCCAGCAGCCCCGGGACAGACCAAGTTCATCAGCCCCAGCATTTT.

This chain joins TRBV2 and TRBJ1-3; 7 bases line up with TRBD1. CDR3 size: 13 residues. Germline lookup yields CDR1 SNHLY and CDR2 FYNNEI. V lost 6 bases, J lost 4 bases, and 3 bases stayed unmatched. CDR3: CASRTGQGNTIYF. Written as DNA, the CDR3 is TGTGCCAGCAGGACGGGACAGGGAAACACCATATATTTT. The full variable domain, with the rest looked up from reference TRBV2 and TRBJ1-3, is EPEVTQTPSHQVTQMGQEVILRCVPISNHLYFYWYRQILGQKVEFLVSFYNNEISEKSEIFDDQFSVERPDGSNFTLKIRSTKLEDSAMYFCASRTGQGNTIYFGEGSWLTVV.

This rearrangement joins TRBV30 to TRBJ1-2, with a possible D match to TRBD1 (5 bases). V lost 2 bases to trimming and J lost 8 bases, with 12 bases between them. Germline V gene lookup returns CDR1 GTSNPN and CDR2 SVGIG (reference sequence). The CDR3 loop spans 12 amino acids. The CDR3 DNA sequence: TGTGCCTGGAGTTCAGGGAGGGGAGGCTACACCTTC. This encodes CAWSSGRGGYTF.

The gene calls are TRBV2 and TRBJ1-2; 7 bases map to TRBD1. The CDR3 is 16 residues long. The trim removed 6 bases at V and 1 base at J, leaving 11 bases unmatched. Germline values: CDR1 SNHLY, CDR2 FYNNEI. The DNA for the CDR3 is TGTGCCAGCAGGAGGGGCCTGGACAGGCGTAACTATGGCTACACCTTC. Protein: CASRRGLDRRNYGYTF.

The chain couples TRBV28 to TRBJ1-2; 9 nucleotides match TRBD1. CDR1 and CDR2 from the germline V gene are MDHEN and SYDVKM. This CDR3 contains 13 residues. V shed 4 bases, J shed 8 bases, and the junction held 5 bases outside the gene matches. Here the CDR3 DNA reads TGTGCCAGCAGTTCGGGACAGGGTGAAGGCTACACCTTC. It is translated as CASSSGQGEGYTF.

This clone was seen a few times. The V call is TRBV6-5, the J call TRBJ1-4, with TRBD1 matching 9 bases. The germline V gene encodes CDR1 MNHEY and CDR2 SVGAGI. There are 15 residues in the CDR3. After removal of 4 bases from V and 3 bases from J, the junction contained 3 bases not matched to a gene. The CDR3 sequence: CASSSDRGANEKLFF. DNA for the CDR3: TGTGCCAGCAGTTCGGACAGGGGAGCTAATGAAAAACTGTTTTTT.

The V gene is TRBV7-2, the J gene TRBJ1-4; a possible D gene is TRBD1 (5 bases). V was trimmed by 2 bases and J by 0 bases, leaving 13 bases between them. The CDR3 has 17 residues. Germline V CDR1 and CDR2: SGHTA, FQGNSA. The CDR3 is CASSLNWWDSTNEKLFF. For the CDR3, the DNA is TGTGCCAGCAGCTTAAATTGGTGGGACTCAACTAATGAAAAACTGTTTTTT.

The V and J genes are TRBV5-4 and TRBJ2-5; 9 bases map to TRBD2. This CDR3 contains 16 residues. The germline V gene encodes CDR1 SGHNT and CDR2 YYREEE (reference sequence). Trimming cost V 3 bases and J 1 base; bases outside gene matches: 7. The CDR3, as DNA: TGTGCCAGCAGCTCCCCAGCGGGGGGATCCCAAGAGACCCAGTACTTC. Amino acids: CASSSPAGGSQETQYF.

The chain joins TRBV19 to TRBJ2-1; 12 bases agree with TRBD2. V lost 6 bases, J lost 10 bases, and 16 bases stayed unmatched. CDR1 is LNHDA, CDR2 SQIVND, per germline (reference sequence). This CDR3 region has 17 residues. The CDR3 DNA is TGTGCCAGTAGCCCGGATCGGGCTAGCGGGGGGGCAAGGGAGCAGTTCTTC. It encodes CASSPDRASGGAREQFF. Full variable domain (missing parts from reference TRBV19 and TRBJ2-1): DGGITQSPKYLFRKEGQNVTLSCEQNLNHDAMYWYRQDPGQGLRLIYYSQIVNDFQKGDIAEGYSVSREKKESFPLTVTSAQKNPTAFYLCASSPDRASGGAREQFFGPGTRLTVL.

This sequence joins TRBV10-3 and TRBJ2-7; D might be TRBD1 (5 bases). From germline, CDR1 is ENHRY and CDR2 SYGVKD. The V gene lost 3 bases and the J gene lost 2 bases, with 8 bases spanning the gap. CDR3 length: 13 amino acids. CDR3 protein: CAISDDSTYEQYF. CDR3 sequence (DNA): TGTGCCATCAGTGATGACAGCACCTACGAGCAGTACTTC.

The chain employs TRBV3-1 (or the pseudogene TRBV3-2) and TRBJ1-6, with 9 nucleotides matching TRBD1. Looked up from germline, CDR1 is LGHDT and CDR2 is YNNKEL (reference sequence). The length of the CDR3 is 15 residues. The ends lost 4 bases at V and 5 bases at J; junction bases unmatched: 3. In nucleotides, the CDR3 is TGTGCCAGCAGCCGCAGACAGGGGGATAATTCACCCCTCCACTTT. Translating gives CASSRRQGDNSPLHF.